The 15 T cell receptor beta chains presented below share a single source sample, sequenced in a study of shared clonotypes between healthy human individuals. TCRdb's table, derived via immunoSEQ multiplex PCR, lists solely in-frame clones and lacks some. The sample holds over a million clones; roughly 95% are singletons and the top ten take more than 0.9%. Material for sequencing was naive CD4+ T cells sorted from blood. Subset in this sample: CD45RA+ positively selected. The receptors come from a young man in good health.

V is TRBV19 and J is TRBJ2-2, with TRBD2 as a possible D gene (6 bases). The CDR3 consists of 16 residues. Between the trimmed V and J ends, which lost 4 bases and 0 bases, there was a span of 12 bases. The germline V gene has CDR1 LNHDA and CDR2 SQIVND (reference sequence). CDR3 DNA: TGTGCCAGTAGTAGAACCGCTAGCGCGAACACCGGGGAGCTGTTTTTT. Amino acids: CASSRTASANTGELFF.

The chain employs TRBV29-1 and TRBJ2-7; D gene unclear. Germline CDR1 SQVTM, CDR2 ANQGSEA. V lost 3 bases and J 5 bases, leaving 8 bases between the germline ends. The CDR3 runs 11 residues. DNA of the CDR3: TGCAGCGTTGACTTGGTAGACGAGCAGTACTTC. Translating gives CSVDLVDEQYF.

Comments on this clone: Other DNA sequences in the sample encode the same CDR3. The chain uses TRBV7-9 and TRBJ2-5; TRBD2 might be the D (6 bases). Germline V gives CDR1 SEHNR, CDR2 FQNEAQ (reference sequence). This CDR3 comprises 12 residues. V was pared by 3 bases and J by 5 bases, with 7 bases between. The CDR3 loop reads CASSFAGETQYF. The CDR3 DNA reads as TGTGCCAGCAGCTTTGCGGGGGAGACCCAGTACTTC.

The rearrangement links TRBV4-1 to TRBJ1-2; D might be TRBD1 (6 bases). V dropped 0 bases and J dropped 7 bases, with 12 bases sitting between them. There are 14 residues in the CDR3. In germline, CDR1 is MGHRA, CDR2 YSYEKL. The CDR3: CASSQDPRGIGYTF. Written as DNA, the CDR3 is TGCGCCAGCAGCCAAGATCCCAGGGGTATTGGCTACACCTTC.

The J gene is TRBJ2-2, the V gene TRBV18, with TRBD1 matching 7 bases. V shed 0 bases and J 5 bases; nucleotides not matched to a gene: 9. CDR3 size: 17 residues. The germline gives CDR1 KGHSH, CDR2 LQKENI. The CDR3 sequence is CASSPPPQGIRTGELFF. The CDR3 bases are TGTGCCAGCTCACCACCTCCACAGGGGATTAGAACCGGGGAGCTGTTTTTT.

The chain is built from TRBV2 and TRBJ1-3; TRBD1 aligns across 7 bases. This CDR3 comprises 16 residues. CDR1 is SNHLY and CDR2 is FYNNEI in the germline V gene. With V trimmed by 7 bases and J by 0 bases, 9 bases remained unmatched. The CDR3 DNA is TGTGCCAGCACGCCCCGGGACAGACCCTCTGGAAACACCATATATTTT. As protein: CASTPRDRPSGNTIYF.

The V gene is TRBV7-2, the J gene TRBJ2-2; D might be TRBD1 or TRBD2, each matching 6 bases. V lost 2 bases and J 6 bases, leaving 16 bases between the germline ends. Germline CDR1 is SGHTA and CDR2 is FQGNSA. The CDR3 contains 16 residues. CDR3 residues: CASSLQGLRGAGELFF. In DNA, the CDR3 is TGTGCCAGCAGCTTACAGGGGTTAAGGGGGGCCGGGGAGCTGTTTTTT. Combining the CDR3 with reference TRBV7-2 and TRBJ2-2 gives the whole variable domain GAGVSQSPSNKVTEKGKDVELRCDPISGHTALYWYRQSLGQGLEFLIYFQGNSAPDKSGLPSDRFSAERTGGSVSTLTIQRTQQEDSAVYLCASSLQGLRGAGELFFGEGSRLTVL.

The chain carries TRBV7-6 and TRBJ2-4, with D tentatively TRBD1 or TRBD2 (5 bases each). Between the trimmed V and J ends, which lost 4 bases and 0 bases, there was a span of 7 bases. Germline V gene data show CDR1 as SGHVS and CDR2 as FNYEAQ. This CDR3 spans 14 amino acids. The CDR3 protein is CASSSGTAKNIQYF. The CDR3 DNA reads TGTGCCAGCAGCTCCGGGACAGCCAAAAACATTCAGTACTTC.

The chain joins TRBV14 to TRBJ2-2; perhaps TRBD1 as D (5 bases). Germline loops: CDR1 SGHDN, CDR2 FVKESK. Trimming stripped 4 bases from V and 6 bases from J, with 12 bases between. CDR3 length: 14 residues. For the CDR3, the DNA is TGTGCCAGCAGCCTCAAAATAGGGGCCGGGGAGCTGTTTTTT. This codes for CASSLKIGAGELFF.

This chain connects TRBV2 to TRBJ1-5, with 7 bases matching TRBD1. Losses at the gene ends were 5 bases for V and 5 bases for J; bases not matched to a gene: 6. Germline assignment: CDR1 SNHLY and CDR2 FYNNEI. This CDR3 region has 14 residues. CDR3: CASSKDREYQPQHF. The CDR3 bases are TGTGCCAGCAGTAAAGACAGGGAGTATCAGCCCCAGCATTTT. Full variable domain (remainder filled in from reference TRBV2 and TRBJ1-5): EPEVTQTPSHQVTQMGQEVILRCVPISNHLYFYWYRQILGQKVEFLVSFYNNEISEKSEIFDDQFSVERPDGSNFTLKIRSTKLEDSAMYFCASSKDREYQPQHFGDGTRLSIL.

The rearrangement joins TRBV29-1 to TRBJ1-1, with TRBD1 as a possible D gene (6 bases). The germline CDR1 and CDR2 sequences are SQVTM and ANQGSEA. The CDR3 has 13 residues. Deletions cut 7 bases from V and 4 bases from J, with 16 bases between. The CDR3 here is CSADRTPGTEAFF. CDR3 coding DNA: TGCAGCGCAGACAGGACCCCGGGCACTGAAGCTTTCTTT. Full variable domain (outside the CDR3, taken from reference TRBV29-1 and TRBJ1-1): SAVISQKPSRDICQRGTSLTIQCQVDSQVTMMFWYRQQPGQSLTLIATANQGSEATYESGFVIDKFPISRPNLTFSTLTVSNMSPEDSSIYLCSADRTPGTEAFFGQGTRLTVV.

J is TRBJ2-2 and V is TRBV5-1, with D unresolved. Germline lookup yields CDR1 SGHRS and CDR2 YFSETQ. CDR3 size: 13 residues. V dropped 1 base and J dropped 3 bases, with 4 bases sitting between them. The CDR3 nucleotides are TGCGCCAGCAGCTTGTCTTACACCGGGGAGCTGTTTTTT. Translation: CASSLSYTGELFF.

V gene TRBV18 combines with J gene TRBJ2-3, with TRBD2 matching 8 bases. Losses at the gene ends were 2 bases for V and 4 bases for J; bases not matched to a gene: 5. CDR3 length: 15 residues. Germline values: CDR1 KGHSH, CDR2 LQKENI. CDR3 in amino acids: CASSPSSGSPDTQYF. The CDR3 coding sequence is TGTGCCAGCTCACCATCAAGCGGGAGCCCAGATACGCAGTATTTT.

This sequence joins TRBV5-5 and TRBJ2-7, with 13 positions matching TRBD2. Trimming at V came to 7 bases and at J to 3 bases, leaving 16 bases not matched to a gene. Germline V gene sequence: CDR1 SGHKS, CDR2 YYEKEE (reference sequence). The CDR3 is 18 residues long. This CDR3 is CASGTSGIQVHSLYEQYF. In DNA form, the CDR3 reads TGTGCCAGCGGGACTAGCGGGATCCAAGTCCACTCTCTCTACGAGCAGTACTTC.

Comments on this clone: The sample carries other DNA sequences with the same CDR3. The CDR3 here is CASSPLGTDNEQFF. CDR3 bases: TGTGCCAGCTCACCCCTCGGGACGGACAATGAGCAGTTCTTC. The gene calls are TRBV18 and TRBJ2-1, with D perhaps matching TRBD1 or TRBD2 (5 bases each). The germline gives CDR1 KGHSH, CDR2 LQKENI. This CDR3 has 14 amino acids. Trimming took off 3 bases at V and 5 bases at J, with 11 bases between the two ends.